Described below is a single TCR beta chain sequence and its context. The antigen remains undetermined. The source of the sample is a study of T cell responses to AZD1222 COVID-19 vaccine. Whole-study results and caveats: Reportedly, nearly half of unique spike TCRs recognized epitopes outside B.1.351/B.1.1.7 mutations. Spike-specific TCR breadth and depth were elevated following two AZD1222 doses. Seropositive status at baseline applied to only a handful of AZD1222 recipients. Spike was spanned by vaccine-associated CD4 TCRs, which were dominant at 160-218 and 743-854.

Germline loops: CDR1 SGHDN, CDR2 FVKESK. Unmatched junction bases numbered 12, after V lost 4 bases and J lost 4 bases. This CDR3 has 17 residues. Using immunoSEQ multiplex PCR, the repertoire was profiled, and TCRdb retains in-frame clones only, with some absent. This sample has 140,000 or so clones, with about 94% found just once. Sequenced here: peripheral blood, sampled 28 days after the second AZD1222 dose. The chain couples TRBV14 to TRBJ2-2; 7 bases align to TRBD1. This receptor was identified in an adult who received the AZD1222 COVID-19 vaccine. CDR3 sequence: CASSLWTGTDSTGELFF. DNA of the CDR3: TGTGCCAGCAGCCTTTGGACCGGGACAGATTCCACCGGGGAGCTGTTTTTT. The full variable domain, completed using reference TRBV14 and TRBJ2-2, is EAGVTQFPSHSVIEKGQTVTLRCDPISGHDNLYWYRRVMGKEIKFLLHFVKESKQDESGMPNNRFLAERTGGTYSTLKVQPAELEDSGVYFCASSLWTGTDSTGELFFGEGSRLTVL.